This record concerns one TCR beta chain sequence. Antigen unknown. This entry comes from a study of cytomegalovirus exposure and HLA in healthy donors. Looking at the study overall: From 150 million to 200 million T cells, an earlier analysis saw approximately 120 million unique TCR beta sequences. Researchers found that roughly 81% of about 400 genotyped donors fell within the Caucasian-associated ancestry cluster. Study-level points and caveats: It was reported that TCR beta sequences correctly inferred the HLA-A and HLA-B alleles for most subjects.

PCR was performed using 60 Vbeta and 13 Jbeta primers. TCRdb keeps only in-frame clones here, not all; method: immunoSEQ multiplex PCR. The sample records 150,000 to 200,000 clones, about four fifths being singletons. Trimming stripped 7 bases from V and 7 bases from J, with 10 bases between. CDR1 is MNHNS, CDR2 SASEGT, per germline. CDR3 size: 12 residues. The chain combines TRBV6-1 with TRBJ2-2; D is undetermined. The TCR sequence derives from a woman in her fifties or sixties in good health and CMV-seronegative. The sequenced sample consisted of PBMCs. In DNA, the CDR3 is TGTGCCAGCACATTATCCTACGGGGAGCTGTTTTTT. This gives the protein CASTLSYGELFF.